This T cell receptor (beta chain) was profiled in a study of CD8+ T cells in alopecia areata. About the study: For treated patients, severity scores reflected the percentage of scalp area affected. Notes on the study in general: Tofacitinib produced a significant decrease in scalp clonality and in expanded CD8+ clones among the top 100. A great number of expanded lesional clones endured in scalp and blood during tofacitinib.

Isolated RNA was reverse transcribed into cDNA used as the sequencing template. TCRdb's table, derived via immunoSEQ multiplex PCR, lists solely in-frame clones and lacks some. This table has roughly 250,000 clones, 45% to 70% appearing once. The sample's treatment: oral pan-JAK inhibitor, 5-10 mg twice daily. This clone was observed a handful of times. What it binds is unknown. Germline V gene sequence: CDR1 SGHNT, CDR2 YYREEE (reference sequence). This CDR3 is built from 15 residues. Trimming cost V 3 bases and J 7 bases, with 14 bases left between them. This sequence was found in a human donor with alopecia areata. The sequencing used CD4+ T cells sorted from blood, collected between weeks 51 and 52, from a patient treated with tofacitinib. V gene TRBV5-4 combines with J gene TRBJ1-6; D remains unclear. CDR3 residues: CASSSKEGRNSPLHF. The CDR3, as DNA: TGTGCCAGCAGCTCGAAGGAAGGGCGGAATTCACCCCTCCACTTT.